The clone carrying this T cell receptor beta chain was detected only a few times. This sample is part of a study of blood T cell repertoires in COVID-19. Study-wide context: Donors in the United States, Italy and Spain gave samples during acute or convalescent COVID-19. The analysed material was cDNA or gDNA that came from T cells, B-cell-depleted T cells, or PBMCs.

Cohorts were determined from participant-reported clinical history. Cohort 3 recovered donors had two negative PCRs, clearance, or symptom resolution. Only in-frame clones appear in the TCRdb table, and some are missing; sequencing was by immunoSEQ multiplex PCR. This table has about 180,000 clones, roughly 86% appearing once. In germline, CDR1 is SNHLY, CDR2 FYNNEI. V gave up 2 bases and J gave up 8 bases, with 13 bases separating them. The CDR3 runs 13 residues. V and J are TRBV2 and TRBJ2-7; maybe TRBD1 (6 bases). The sequence came from a woman aged 25 to 39 who had recovered from COVID-19. Material for sequencing was PBMCs or T cells enriched from blood (not recorded which). CDR3 residues: CASSERQDVKQYF. CDR3 in DNA: TGTGCCAGCAGTGAACGACAGGACGTTAAGCAGTACTTC.